This TCR beta chain was sequenced for a study of T cell changes during pregnancy in multiple sclerosis. The protocol was immunoSEQ multiplex PCR, while the TCRdb copy is restricted to in-frame clones and leaves out a portion. The sample consists of about 32,000 clones, 75% to 90% of them appearing once. V was shortened by 4 bases and J by 3 bases, with 15 bases between the two germline ends. The CDR3 totals 15 residues. Looked up from germline, CDR1 is SGDLS and CDR2 is YYNGEE. This sequence originates from a female donor with multiple sclerosis, enrolled in a pregnancy study. Sequencing used CD8+ T cells from peripheral blood mononuclear cells, obtained in the second trimester of pregnancy. The chain is built from TRBV9 and TRBJ2-3; possible D gene TRBD2, 6 bases. DNA of the CDR3: TGTGCCAGCAGCCCCCTCGGGGGTGGGACAGATACGCAGTATTTT. Amino acid sequence: CASSPLGGGTDTQYF.